Listed below are T cell receptor beta chains from one sample, sequenced in a study of post-analysis software for immune sequencing data. TCRdb processed the PCR reads anew with MiXCR; each CDR3 protein has one entry. Here the sample spans around 400,000 distinct CDR3 sequences, 30% to 45% being singletons. The sequenced material came from blood. These receptors all come from a girl aged 10 to 17 with multiple sclerosis. Each CDR3 is given with its conserved first and last residue. D genes are given only for firm matches. Clone sizes are given selectively: once, few, many, or a class where the clone is expanded.

V gene	D gene	J gene	CDR3 length	clone size	CDR3 DNA	CDR3 protein
TRBV12-3/TRBV12-4	.	TRBJ2-7	13	few	TGTGCCAGCAGTCTCCTCACTTACCACGAGCAGTACTTC	CASSLLTYHEQYF
TRBV2	TRBD1	TRBJ1-5	15	.	TGTGCCAGCAAGGCAGGGGGCTTTAGCAATCAGCCCCAGCATTTT	CASKAGGFSNQPQHF
TRBV4-2	TRBD2	TRBJ2-5	16	.	TGTGCCAGCAGCCAAGTTCTAGCGGGGGTCCAAGAGACCCAGTACTTC	CASSQVLAGVQETQYF
TRBV6-5	TRBD1	TRBJ2-1	16	.	TGTGCCAGCAGTTCAGAGGGACAGGACTCCTACAATGAGCAGTTCTTC	CASSSEGQDSYNEQFF
TRBV6-6	TRBD1	TRBJ1-4	14	.	TGTGCCAGTCTCAGACAGGGAACTAATGAAAAACTGTTTTTT	CASLRQGTNEKLFF
TRBV6-4	TRBD1	TRBJ2-2	16	few	TGTGCCAGCAGTGCCGGACAGGGGGCTGACACCGGGGAGCTGTTTTTT	CASSAGQGADTGELFF
TRBV29-1	.	TRBJ2-3	13	few	TGCAGCGTTGAAGCCCTGAGCACAGATACGCAGTATTTT	CSVEALSTDTQYF
TRBV25-1	TRBD1	TRBJ1-2	15	.	TGTGCCAGCAGTTCCCGGACAGGATGGGCCTATGGCTACACCTTC	CASSSRTGWAYGYTF
TRBV6-5	.	TRBJ1-1	15	many	TGTGCCAGCAATCTAGGCGGGAACATGAACACTGAAGCTTTCTTT	CASNLGGNMNTEAFF
TRBV7-2	.	TRBJ1-6	16	.	TGTGCCAGCAGCTCCCGACAGGACCCCTATAATTCACCCCTCCACTTT	CASSSRQDPYNSPLHF
TRBV20-1	.	TRBJ2-7	18	.	TGCAGTGCTAGATCTTGGCCTACAGGGTATGAAGTCTCCTACGAGCAGTACTTC	CSARSWPTGYEVSYEQYF
TRBV3-1	TRBD1	TRBJ1-2	16	many	TGTGCCAGCAGCCAGGAGTGGACAGGTGCTAACTATGGCTACACCTTC	CASSQEWTGANYGYTF
TRBV7-2	.	TRBJ1-2	15	.	TGTGCCAGCAGCTTAACGCCGGCGGGGGCTCATGGCTACACCTTC	CASSLTPAGAHGYTF
TRBV6-2/TRBV6-3	TRBD1	TRBJ2-7	16	.	TGTGCCAGCAGTTACTCTCAGCGGAACAGGGGCTACGAGCAGTACTTC	CASSYSQRNRGYEQYF
TRBV12-3/TRBV12-4	.	TRBJ2-5	14	.	TGTGCCAGCAGGGAGGGGGCGAATAAGGAGACCCAGTACTTC	CASREGANKETQYF
TRBV12-3/TRBV12-4	.	TRBJ1-1	13	few	TGTGCCAGCAGCCCTGACCTGGGGACTGAAGCTTTCTTT	CASSPDLGTEAFF
TRBV3-1	TRBD2	TRBJ2-1	17	.	TGTGCCAGCAGCCAAGAAGAAGGCGGGGGGGACTACAATGAGCAGTTCTTC	CASSQEEGGGDYNEQFF
TRBV24-1	TRBD1	TRBJ2-1	15	few	TGTGCCACCAGATGGACAGGGGGCCCCTACAATGAGCAGTTCTTC	CATRWTGGPYNEQFF
TRBV7-2	TRBD1	TRBJ2-5	14	few	TGTGCCAGCAGCTCGACAGGGGCTGCAGAGACCCAGTACTTC	CASSSTGAAETQYF
TRBV19	TRBD1	TRBJ2-1	15	few	TGTGCCAGTAGACAGGGGTTAGGCTCCTACAATGAGCAGTTCTTC	CASRQGLGSYNEQFF
TRBV4-1	TRBD2	TRBJ2-3	17	.	TGCGCCAGCAGCCAATCGAGCGGGGGGAAATTGTCAGATACGCAGTATTTT	CASSQSSGGKLSDTQYF
TRBV7-2	TRBD2	TRBJ2-5	14	few	TGTGCCAGCAGCTTAGAGGCGGGGGTGGAGACCCAGTACTTC	CASSLEAGVETQYF
TRBV6-5	.	TRBJ1-1	14	few	TGTGCCAGCAGTTGGACCCTCATGAACACTGAAGCTTTCTTT	CASSWTLMNTEAFF
TRBV27	TRBD1	TRBJ1-1	13	.	TGTGCCAGCAGTCCCAGGGGGGGGACTGAAGCTTTCTTT	CASSPRGGTEAFF
TRBV12-3/TRBV12-4	.	TRBJ2-7	16	.	TGTGCCAGCTCCCCCCGGTATAGGGTCCTCAACTACGAGCAGTACTTC	CASSPRYRVLNYEQYF
TRBV4-1	.	TRBJ1-2	21	few	TGCGCCAGCAGCCAAGTGGGGATTGTCGGCAGGGCCCACCTCTCCGGCTATGGCTACACCTTC	CASSQVGIVGRAHLSGYGYTF
TRBV19	TRBD1	TRBJ1-2	13	few	TGTGCCAGTACCCGGGACAGGCGGTATGGCTACACCTTC	CASTRDRRYGYTF
TRBV6-5	.	TRBJ1-1	13	.	TGTGCCAGCAGCCGTGACGGATATTATGAAGCTTTCTTT	CASSRDGYYEAFF
TRBV9	TRBD2	TRBJ2-7	16	.	TGTGCCAGCAGCGTTTTAGGGACTACCTCTCTCCAGGAGCAGTACTTC	CASSVLGTTSLQEQYF
TRBV29-1	.	TRBJ1-1	13	few	TGCAGCGTTACCCCGGGGGGCTTGACTGAAGCTTTCTTT	CSVTPGGLTEAFF
TRBV20-1	.	TRBJ1-1	14	few	TGCAGTGCTAGAGATGAATGGCTGAACACTGAAGCTTTCTTT	CSARDEWLNTEAFF